Following are 14 T cell receptor beta chains from one sample sequenced in a study of T cells in women clearing cervical HPV infection. Method: immunoSEQ multiplex PCR; TCRdb's copy keeps in-frame clones and lacks some. Its listing shows 45,000 to 50,000 clones. The sample consisted of blood buffy coat. The receptors stem from a woman between 18 and 70 years old with a cervical HPV16 infection that either progressed to CIN3+ or cleared (not recorded which).

Notes on this clone: The read terminates 3 residues before the CDR3 end, so the remaining end is supplied by the germline J gene. The rearrangement joins TRBV7-8 to TRBJ2-3, with TRBD2 matching 7 bases. J lost 1 base, V lost 7 bases, and 8 bases had no gene match. CDR1 and CDR2 from the germline V gene are SGHVS and FQNEAQ. The CDR3 loop spans 15 amino acids. The CDR3 reads CASNPAGVGTDTQYF. The CDR3 bases that were read are TGTGCCAGCAACCCGGCGGGGGTGGGCACAGATACG.

CDR3 bases read: TGCAGTGCTAGGCCCTCAGGGGTTTTTCAGCCC. It codes for CSARPSGVFQP. The full CDR3 sequence reads CSARPSGVFQPQHF. The chain employs TRBV20-1 and TRBJ1-5, with D maybe TRBD1 (6 bases). The read ends 3 residues early relative to the CDR3; the germline J gene fills the gap. The length of the CDR3 is 14 residues. Trimming took 3 bases from V and 6 from J, leaving 15 bases between them. Per germline, CDR1 DFQATT and CDR2 SNEGSKA (reference sequence).

As regards this clone: A read error may account for a junction end that differs from germline. Read coverage stops 3 residues before the CDR3 terminus; the germline J gene supplies the remainder. The chain is built from TRBV7-2 and TRBJ1-4, with TRBD1 identical over 8 bases. CDR1 SGHTA and CDR2 FQGNSA come from the germline V gene. The CDR3 has 15 residues. CDR3 residues: CASSLATGGKEKLFF. The sequenced part of the CDR3 DNA is TGTGCCAGCAGCCTAGCAACAGGGGGTAAAGAAAAA. The entire variable domain, with the rest obtained from reference TRBV7-2 and TRBJ1-4, is as follows: GAGVSQSPSNKVTEKGKDVELRCDPISGHTALYWYRQSLGQGLEFLIYFQGNSAPDKSGLPSDRFSAERTGGSVSTLTIQRTQQEDSAVYLCASSLATGGKEKLFFGSGTQLSVL.

Notes on this clone: Read coverage stops 3 residues before the CDR3 terminus; the germline J gene supplies the remainder. This rearrangement joins TRBV7-9 to TRBJ1-4; D gene uncertain. The CDR3 runs to 13 residues. Per the germline V gene, CDR1 is SEHNR and CDR2 is FQNEAQ (reference sequence). The part of the CDR3 DNA that was read is TGTGCCAGCAGCTTAGATACCAGTCCACCA. Its protein is CASSLDTSPP. The whole CDR3 reads CASSLDTSPPLFF.

As for this clone: From the germline J gene comes the end of the CDR3, since the read stops 3 residues before it. This chain connects TRBV7-3 to TRBJ1-6; tentatively, D is TRBD1 (5 bases). Germline lookup yields CDR1 SGHTA and CDR2 FQGTGA. The CDR3 is 11 residues long. The sequenced CDR3 bases are TGTGCCAGCAGCTTCCCAGGGCCC. Protein: CASSFPGP. The full CDR3 reads CASSFPGPLHF. Full variable domain (rest looked up from reference TRBV7-3 and TRBJ1-6): GAGVSQTPSNKVTEKGKYVELRCDPISGHTALYWYRQSLGQGPEFLIYFQGTGAADDSGLPNDRFFAVRPEGSVSTLKIQRTERGDSAVYLCASSFPGPLHFGNGTRLTVT.

Turning to this clone: Read coverage stops 3 residues before the CDR3 terminus; the germline J gene supplies the remainder. The genes are TRBV18 and TRBJ2-2; TRBD1 matches 8 bases. CDR1 is KGHSH and CDR2 is LQKENI in the germline V gene. J lost 0 bases, V lost 3 bases, and 3 bases had no gene match. The CDR3 totals 16 residues. The part of the CDR3 DNA that was read is TGTGCCAGCTCACCCCAACAGGGGGCGAACACCGGGGAG. Amino acids: CASSPQQGANTGE. The entire CDR3 reads CASSPQQGANTGELFF. Variable domain in full (rest from reference TRBV18 and TRBJ2-2): NAGVMQNPRHLVRRRGQEARLRCSPMKGHSHVYWYRQLPEEGLKFMVYLQKENIIDESGMPKERFSAEFPKEGPSILRIQQVVRGDSAAYFCASSPQQGANTGELFFGEGSRLTVL.

With respect to this clone: From the germline J gene comes the end of the CDR3, since the read stops 3 residues before it. This rearrangement joins TRBV20-1 to TRBJ2-5; 7 bases line up with TRBD1. The CDR3 spans 13 residues. The V gene's germline CDR1 is DFQATT and CDR2 SNEGSKA (reference sequence). J was trimmed by 5 bases and V by 1 base; bases with no gene match: 4. The CDR3 sequence: CSARGTGLETQYF. CDR3 DNA, as far as it was read: TGCAGTGCTAGAGGGACAGGCCTTGAGACC.

About this clone itself: Read coverage stops 3 residues before the CDR3 terminus; the germline J gene supplies the remainder. The rearrangement links TRBV7-8 to TRBJ2-1; no firm D call. CDR3 size: 13 residues. Germline values: CDR1 SGHVS, CDR2 FQNEAQ. Trimming cost V 0 bases and J 5 bases, with 5 bases left between them. The CDR3 reads CASSLAGHNEQFF. The CDR3 DNA, read in part, is TGTGCCAGCAGCTTAGCGGGCCACAATGAG.

On this clone: The observed sequence ends 3 residues before the CDR3 terminus, with the missing tail filled in from the germline J gene. The rearrangement joins TRBV6-2 or TRBV6-3 to TRBJ2-7, with 11 bases matching TRBD2. The V segment lost 1 base and the J segment 4 bases; nucleotides outside the gene matches: 3. The CDR3 extends over 15 amino acids. The germline V gene has CDR1 MNHEY and CDR2 SVGEGT. The sequenced CDR3 bases are TGTGCCAGCAGTTACTTTGGGACTAGCGGTTACGAG. It translates to CASSYFGTSGYE. The CDR3 as a whole reads CASSYFGTSGYEQYF.

Comment on this clone: Coverage ceases 3 residues before the CDR3 finishes, and the germline J gene fills in the end. This chain uses TRBV2 with TRBJ2-7; weak D call: TRBD2 (6 bases). The CDR3 sequence is 14 residues long. The V end lost 11 bases, the J end lost 0 bases, and 17 bases lay between the germline ends. The germline V gene encodes CDR1 SNHLY and CDR2 FYNNEI. CDR3 amino acids: CASHRDSNSYEQYF. CDR3 DNA (partial): TGTGCCTCACACCGGGACTCCAACTCCTACGAG.

The CDR3 reads CASSEGQDPHEQYF. The covered CDR3 bases are TGTGCCAGCAGTGAGGGGCAGGACCCCCACGAG. The chain is built from TRBV6-1 and TRBJ2-7; tentatively, D is TRBD1 (5 bases). Read coverage stops 3 residues before the CDR3 terminus; the germline J gene supplies the remainder. The V end was cut by 3 bases, the J end by 5 bases, with 14 bases between. Germline values: CDR1 MNHNS, CDR2 SASEGT. The CDR3 has 14 residues.

Of note for this clone: The sequence runs out 3 residues before the end of the CDR3; the remainder is reconstructed from the germline J gene. The J gene is TRBJ2-3, the V gene TRBV20-1, with 8 bases matching TRBD2. With 5 bases clipped from V and 4 bases from J, the junction kept 11 bases outside the gene matches. Germline loops: CDR1 DFQATT, CDR2 SNEGSKA (reference sequence). The CDR3 loop spans 15 amino acids. CDR3 bases read: TGCAGTGCTGGCCCCGGGACTAGGCTGTCAGATACG. It translates to CSAGPGTRLSDT. The whole CDR3 protein is CSAGPGTRLSDTQYF.

With regard to this clone: The read ends 3 residues early relative to the CDR3; the germline J gene fills the gap. The chain employs TRBV19 and TRBJ1-1; no reliable D call. The CDR3 extends over 15 amino acids. V lost 2 bases to trimming and J lost 0 bases, with 10 bases between them. Germline CDR1 LNHDA, CDR2 SQIVND (reference sequence). The CDR3 sequence is CASSIQISMNTEAFF. The DNA read from the CDR3 is TGTGCCAGTAGTATACAGATCTCAATGAACACTGAA.

A word on this clone: Read sequence stops 3 residues before the CDR3 end, and the germline J gene provides the missing end. The chain has TRBV6-2 or TRBV6-3 and TRBJ2-1; the D is unclear. The CDR3 is made up of 14 amino acids. V dropped 4 bases and J dropped 0 bases, with 7 bases sitting between them. Germline CDR1 and CDR2: MNHEY and SVGEGT. This CDR3 is CASSFDTSYNEQFF. Incomplete CDR3 DNA: TGTGCCAGCAGTTTTGACACCTCCTACAATGAG.